The rows below give T cell receptor beta chains drawn from one sample of a study of cytomegalovirus exposure and HLA in healthy donors. The protocol was immunoSEQ multiplex PCR, while the TCRdb copy is restricted to in-frame clones and leaves out a portion. Here the sample spans approximately 140,000 clones, over 75% being singletons. The sequenced sample consisted of PBMCs. These receptor sequences come from a man aged 35-49 years in good health and CMV-seronegative. The CDR3 runs from the conserved cysteine through the conserved F or W.

V,J,CDR3
TRBV15,TRBJ1-1,CATSRPTGGNTEAFF
TRBV28,TRBJ2-1,CASSSHSAYNEQFF
TRBV4-1,TRBJ2-1,CASSRLAGDANEQFF
TRBV5-1,TRBJ1-1,CASSSLGTGDTEAFF
TRBV6-5,TRBJ2-4,CASRRASGRNIQYF
TRBV5-4,TRBJ2-7,CASSARTTHTYEQYF
TRBV9,TRBJ1-2,CASSVQQGAGGYTF
TRBV28,TRBJ2-7,CASSLFQGSSYEQYF
TRBV2,TRBJ2-4,CQEISVQYF
TRBV7-9,TRBJ2-1,CSSSLSDNEQFF
TRBV7-6,TRBJ2-2,CASSSLTGSNTGELFF
TRBV5-1,TRBJ2-1,CASSLAPGTSGGPVYNEQFF
TRBV10-3,TRBJ2-7,CAISEGLAPLEQYF
TRBV7-6,TRBJ2-2,CASSPRLAGNTGELFF
TRBV27,TRBJ2-3,CASSRIGAGVGADTQYF
TRBV28,TRBJ2-4,CASTRRGALGKNIQYF
TRBV12-5,-,CASGVTSALSYEQYF
TRBV27,TRBJ2-7,CASSLQAGVGEQYF
TRBV7-9,TRBJ2-3,CASGPHWDTQYF
TRBV2,TRBJ2-1,CASSDRQGGPEQFF
TRBV5-4,TRBJ2-5,CASRLDRETQYF
TRBV15,TRBJ2-2,CATSFELPTNTGELFF